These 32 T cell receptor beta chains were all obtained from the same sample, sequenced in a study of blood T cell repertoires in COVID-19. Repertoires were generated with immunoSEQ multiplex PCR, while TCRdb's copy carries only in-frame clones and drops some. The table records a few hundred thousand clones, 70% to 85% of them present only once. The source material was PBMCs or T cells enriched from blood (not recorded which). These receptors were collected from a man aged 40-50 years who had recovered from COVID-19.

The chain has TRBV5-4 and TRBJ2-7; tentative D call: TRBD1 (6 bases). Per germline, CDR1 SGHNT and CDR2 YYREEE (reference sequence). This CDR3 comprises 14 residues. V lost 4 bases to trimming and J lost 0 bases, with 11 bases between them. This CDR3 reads CASSLRDNSYEQYF. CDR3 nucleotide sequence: TGTGCCAGCAGCCTCCGGGACAACTCCTACGAGCAGTACTTC. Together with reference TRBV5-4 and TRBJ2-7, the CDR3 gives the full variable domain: ETGVTQSPTHLIKTRGQQVTLRCSSQSGHNTVSWYQQALGQGPQFIFQYYREEENGRGNFPPRFSGLQFPNYSSELNVNALELDDSALYLCASSLRDNSYEQYFGPGTRLTVT.

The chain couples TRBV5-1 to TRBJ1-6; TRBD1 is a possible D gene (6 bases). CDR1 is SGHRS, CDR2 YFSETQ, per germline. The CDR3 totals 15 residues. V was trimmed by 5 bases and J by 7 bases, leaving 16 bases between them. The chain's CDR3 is CASRDSLGPNSPLHF. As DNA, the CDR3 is TGCGCCAGCAGGGACAGCCTAGGTCCCAATTCACCCCTCCACTTT.

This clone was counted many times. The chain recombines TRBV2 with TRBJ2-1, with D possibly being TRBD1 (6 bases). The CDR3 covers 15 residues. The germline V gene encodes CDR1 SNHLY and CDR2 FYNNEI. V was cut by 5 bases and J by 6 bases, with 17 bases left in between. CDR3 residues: CASSLGQYPRNEQFF. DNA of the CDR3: TGTGCCAGCAGTCTCGGACAGTACCCTCGCAATGAGCAGTTCTTC.

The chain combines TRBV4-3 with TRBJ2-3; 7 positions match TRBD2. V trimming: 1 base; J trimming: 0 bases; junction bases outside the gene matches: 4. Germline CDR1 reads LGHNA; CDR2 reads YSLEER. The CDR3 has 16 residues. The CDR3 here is CASSQGLAASTDTQYF. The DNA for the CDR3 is TGCGCCAGCAGCCAAGGTCTAGCGGCCAGCACAGATACGCAGTATTTT.

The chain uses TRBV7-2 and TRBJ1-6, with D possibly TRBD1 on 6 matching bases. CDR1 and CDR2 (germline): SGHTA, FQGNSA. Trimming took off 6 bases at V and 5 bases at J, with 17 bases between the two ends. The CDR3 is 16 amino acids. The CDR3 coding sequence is TGTGCCAGCAGTTTACAGGGTATCGCGAATAATTCACCCCTCCACTTT. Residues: CASSLQGIANNSPLHF.

CDR3 nucleotide sequence: TGTGCCAGCAGTCTATATAAAGAGGCGGCTCAAGAGACCCAGTACTTC. Its protein is CASSLYKEAAQETQYF. The chain carries TRBV27 and TRBJ2-5; D is undetermined. This CDR3 spans 16 amino acids. Germline CDR1 reads MNHEY; CDR2 reads SMNVEV (reference sequence). Trimming cost V 5 bases and J 2 bases, with 18 bases left between them.

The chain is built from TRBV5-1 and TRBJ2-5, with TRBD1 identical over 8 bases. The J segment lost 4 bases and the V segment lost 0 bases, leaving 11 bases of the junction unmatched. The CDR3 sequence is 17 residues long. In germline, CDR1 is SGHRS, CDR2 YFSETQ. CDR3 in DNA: TGCGCCAGCAGCTTGGATCCTGCGGCAGGGGGCCGAGAGACCCAGTACTTC. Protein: CASSLDPAAGGRETQYF.

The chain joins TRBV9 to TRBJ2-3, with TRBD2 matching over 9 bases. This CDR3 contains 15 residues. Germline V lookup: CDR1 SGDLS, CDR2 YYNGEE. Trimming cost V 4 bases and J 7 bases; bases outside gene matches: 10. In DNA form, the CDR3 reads TGTGCCAGCAGCTTATCGGGACTAGCCGGGAATACGCAGTATTTT. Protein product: CASSLSGLAGNTQYF.

CDR3 region: CASSLTGTGWVTDTQYF. DNA for the CDR3: TGCGCCAGCAGCTTAACCGGGACAGGGTGGGTCACAGATACGCAGTATTTT. This rearrangement joins TRBV5-1 to TRBJ2-3; 9 bases map to TRBD1. Germline-derived CDR1 and CDR2 are SGHRS and YFSETQ. V trimming: 2 bases; J trimming: 2 bases; junction bases outside the gene matches: 9. The CDR3 is 17 amino acids. The complete variable domain, with remaining parts taken from reference TRBV5-1 and TRBJ2-3, reads KAGVTQTPRYLIKTRGQQVTLSCSPISGHRSVSWYQQTPGQGLQFLFEYFSETQRNKGNFPGRFSGRQFSNSRSEMNVSTLELGDSALYLCASSLTGTGWVTDTQYFGPGTRLTVL.

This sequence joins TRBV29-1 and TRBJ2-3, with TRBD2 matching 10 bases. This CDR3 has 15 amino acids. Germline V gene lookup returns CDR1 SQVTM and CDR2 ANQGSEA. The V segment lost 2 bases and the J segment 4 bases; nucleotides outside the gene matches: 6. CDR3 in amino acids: CSVEKSGRAADTQYF. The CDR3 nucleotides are TGCAGCGTTGAAAAAAGCGGGAGGGCTGCAGATACGCAGTATTTT.

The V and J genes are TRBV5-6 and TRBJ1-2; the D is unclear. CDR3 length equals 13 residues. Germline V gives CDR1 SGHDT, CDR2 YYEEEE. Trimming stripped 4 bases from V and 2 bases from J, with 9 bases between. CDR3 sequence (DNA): TGTGCCAGCAGCAAACCAGGCAACTATGGCTACACCTTC. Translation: CASSKPGNYGYTF.

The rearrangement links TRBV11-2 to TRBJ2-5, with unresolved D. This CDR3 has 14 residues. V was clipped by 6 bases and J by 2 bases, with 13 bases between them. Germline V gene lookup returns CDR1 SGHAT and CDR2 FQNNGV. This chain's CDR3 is CASSPPPVQETQYF. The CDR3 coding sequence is TGTGCCAGCAGTCCGCCTCCAGTGCAAGAGACCCAGTACTTC. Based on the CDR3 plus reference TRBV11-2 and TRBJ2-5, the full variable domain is EAGVAQSPRYKIIEKRQSVAFWCNPISGHATLYWYQQILGQGPKLLIQFQNNGVVDDSQLPKDRFSAERLKGVDSTLKIQPAKLEDSAVYLCASSPPPVQETQYFGPGTRLLVL.

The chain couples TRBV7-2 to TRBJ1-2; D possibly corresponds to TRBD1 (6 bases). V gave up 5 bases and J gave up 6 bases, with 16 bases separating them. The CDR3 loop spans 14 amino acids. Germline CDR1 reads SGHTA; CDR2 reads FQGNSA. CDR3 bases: TGTGCCAGCAGCACCCGCAGGGGAGTGGATGGCTACACCTTC. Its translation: CASSTRRGVDGYTF.

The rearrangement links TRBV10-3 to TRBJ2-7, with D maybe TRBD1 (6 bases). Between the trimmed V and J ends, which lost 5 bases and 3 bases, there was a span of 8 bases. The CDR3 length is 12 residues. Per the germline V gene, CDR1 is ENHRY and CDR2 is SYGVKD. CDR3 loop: CAISQGFYEQYF. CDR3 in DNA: TGTGCCATCAGTCAGGGGTTCTACGAGCAGTACTTC.

The CDR3: CASKSGGFSSPLHF. The CDR3 coding sequence is TGCGCCAGCAAGTCAGGGGGCTTCTCATCACCCCTCCACTTT. J is TRBJ1-6 and V is TRBV5-1, with TRBD1 identical over 8 bases. With V trimmed by 6 bases and J by 10 bases, 9 bases remained unmatched. CDR3 size: 14 residues. Germline lookup yields CDR1 SGHRS and CDR2 YFSETQ.

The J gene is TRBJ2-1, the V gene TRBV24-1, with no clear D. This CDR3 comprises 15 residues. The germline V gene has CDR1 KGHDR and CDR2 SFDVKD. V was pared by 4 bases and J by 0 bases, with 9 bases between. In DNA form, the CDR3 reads TGTGCCACCAGTGACCCTGGCAGCTCCTACAATGAGCAGTTCTTC. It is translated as CATSDPGSSYNEQFF.

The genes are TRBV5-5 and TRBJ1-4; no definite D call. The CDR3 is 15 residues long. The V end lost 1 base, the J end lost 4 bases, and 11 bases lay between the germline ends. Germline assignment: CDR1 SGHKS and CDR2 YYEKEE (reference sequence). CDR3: CASSLSQVGNEKLFF. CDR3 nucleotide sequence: TGTGCCAGCAGCTTGTCTCAGGTCGGTAATGAAAAACTGTTTTTT.

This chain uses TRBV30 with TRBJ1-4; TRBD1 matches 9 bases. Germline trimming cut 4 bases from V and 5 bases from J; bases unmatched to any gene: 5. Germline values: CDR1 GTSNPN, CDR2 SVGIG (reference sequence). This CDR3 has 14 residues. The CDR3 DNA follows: TGTGCCTGGAACACCGGGACAGGGAATGAAAAACTGTTTTTT. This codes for CAWNTGTGNEKLFF. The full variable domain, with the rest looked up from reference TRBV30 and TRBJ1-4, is SQTIHQWPATLVQPVGSPLSLECTVEGTSNPNLYWYRQAAGRGLQLLFYSVGIGQISSEVPQNLSASRPQDRQFILSSKKLLLSDSGFYLCAWNTGTGNEKLFFGSGTQLSVL.

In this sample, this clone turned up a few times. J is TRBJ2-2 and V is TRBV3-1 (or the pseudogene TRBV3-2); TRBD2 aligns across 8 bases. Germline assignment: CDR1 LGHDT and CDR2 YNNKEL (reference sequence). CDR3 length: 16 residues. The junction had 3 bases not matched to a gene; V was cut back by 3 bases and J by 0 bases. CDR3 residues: CASSHTGGANTGELFF. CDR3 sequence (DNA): TGTGCCAGCAGCCATACCGGGGGGGCGAACACCGGGGAGCTGTTTTTT.

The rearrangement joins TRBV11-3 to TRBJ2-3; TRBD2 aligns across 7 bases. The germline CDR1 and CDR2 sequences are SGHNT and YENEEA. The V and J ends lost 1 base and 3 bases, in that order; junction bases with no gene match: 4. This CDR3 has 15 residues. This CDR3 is CASSLGGSGTDTQYF. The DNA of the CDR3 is TGTGCCAGCAGCTTAGGCGGTAGCGGGACAGATACGCAGTATTTT.

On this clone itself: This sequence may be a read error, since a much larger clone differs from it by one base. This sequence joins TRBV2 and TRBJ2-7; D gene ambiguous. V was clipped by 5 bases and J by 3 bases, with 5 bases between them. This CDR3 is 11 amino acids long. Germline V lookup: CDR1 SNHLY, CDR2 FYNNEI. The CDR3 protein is CASSPFYEQYF. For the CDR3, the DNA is TGTGCCAGCAGTCCCTTCTACGAGCAGTACTTC.

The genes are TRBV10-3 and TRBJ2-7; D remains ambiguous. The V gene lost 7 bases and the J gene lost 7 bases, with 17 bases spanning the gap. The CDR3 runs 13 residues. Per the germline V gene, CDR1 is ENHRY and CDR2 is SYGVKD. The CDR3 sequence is CAITSETGYEQYF. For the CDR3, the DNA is TGTGCCATCACCTCAGAGACTGGCTATGAGCAGTACTTC.

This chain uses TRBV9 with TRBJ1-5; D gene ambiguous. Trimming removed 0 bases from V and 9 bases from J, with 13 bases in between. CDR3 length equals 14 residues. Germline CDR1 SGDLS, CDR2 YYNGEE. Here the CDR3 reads CASSVGGLAGPQHF. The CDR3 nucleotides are TGTGCCAGCAGCGTAGGAGGCCTGGCGGGGCCCCAGCATTTT.

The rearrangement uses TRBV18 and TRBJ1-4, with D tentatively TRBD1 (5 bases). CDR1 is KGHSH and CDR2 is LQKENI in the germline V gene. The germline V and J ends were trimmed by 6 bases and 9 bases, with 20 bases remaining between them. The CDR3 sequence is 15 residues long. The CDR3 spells CASSRAGDTGQKLFF. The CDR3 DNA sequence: TGTGCCAGCTCTCGAGCGGGGGATACAGGCCAAAAACTGTTTTTT.

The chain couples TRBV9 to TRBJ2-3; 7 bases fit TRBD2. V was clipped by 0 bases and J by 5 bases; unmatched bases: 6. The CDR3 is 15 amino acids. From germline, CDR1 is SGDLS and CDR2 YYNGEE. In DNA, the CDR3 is TGTGCCAGCAGCGTAGCGGGAGGAAAAGGAGATACGCAGTATTTT. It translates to CASSVAGGKGDTQYF.

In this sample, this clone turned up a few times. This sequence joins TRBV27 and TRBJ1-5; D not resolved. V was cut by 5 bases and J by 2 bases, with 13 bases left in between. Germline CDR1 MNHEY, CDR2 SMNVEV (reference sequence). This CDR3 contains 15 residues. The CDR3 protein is CASSARRQGNQPQHF. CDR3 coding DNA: TGTGCCAGCAGTGCCCGTCGGCAGGGCAATCAGCCCCAGCATTTT.

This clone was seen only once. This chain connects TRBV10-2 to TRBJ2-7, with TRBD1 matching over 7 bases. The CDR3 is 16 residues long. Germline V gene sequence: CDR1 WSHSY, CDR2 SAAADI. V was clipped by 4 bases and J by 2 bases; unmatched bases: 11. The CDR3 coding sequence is TGCGCCAGCAGTGTCATAAACACAGGGGCCGCCTACGAGCAGTACTTC. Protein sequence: CASSVINTGAAYEQYF.

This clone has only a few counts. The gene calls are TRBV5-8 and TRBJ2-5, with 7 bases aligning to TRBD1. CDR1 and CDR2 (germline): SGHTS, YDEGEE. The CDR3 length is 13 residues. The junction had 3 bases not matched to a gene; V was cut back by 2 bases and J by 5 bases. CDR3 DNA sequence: TGTGCCAGCAGCTTCGACAGGGAGGAGACCCAGTACTTC. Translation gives CASSFDREETQYF.

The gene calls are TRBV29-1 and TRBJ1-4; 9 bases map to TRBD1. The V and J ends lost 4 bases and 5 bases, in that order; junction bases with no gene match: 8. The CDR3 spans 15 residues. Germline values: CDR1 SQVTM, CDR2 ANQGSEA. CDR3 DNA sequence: TGCAGCGTTGTCCGCCCGGGACAGGGAAATGAAAAACTGTTTTTT. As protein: CSVVRPGQGNEKLFF.

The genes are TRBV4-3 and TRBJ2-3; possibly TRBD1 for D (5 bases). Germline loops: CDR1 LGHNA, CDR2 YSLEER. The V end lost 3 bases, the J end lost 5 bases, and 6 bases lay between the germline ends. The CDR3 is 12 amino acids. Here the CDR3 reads CASSHQGDTQYF. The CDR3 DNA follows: TGCGCCAGCAGCCACCAGGGAGATACGCAGTATTTT.

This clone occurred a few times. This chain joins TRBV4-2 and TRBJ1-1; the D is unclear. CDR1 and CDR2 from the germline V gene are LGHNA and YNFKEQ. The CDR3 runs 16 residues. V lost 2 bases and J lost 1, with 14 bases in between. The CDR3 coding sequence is TGTGCCAGCAGCCAATCTCCGGGTTTGAGGAACACTGAAGCTTTCTTT. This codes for CASSQSPGLRNTEAFF.

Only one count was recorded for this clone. CDR3 loop: CASISYIVSHYGYTF. DNA for the CDR3: TGTGCCAGTATTTCCTATATTGTAAGCCACTATGGCTACACCTTC. V and J are TRBV19 and TRBJ1-2, with D unclear. CDR3 length: 15 amino acids. Germline V gene lookup returns CDR1 LNHDA and CDR2 SQIVND (reference sequence). V was clipped by 7 bases and J by 3 bases, with 18 bases between them.